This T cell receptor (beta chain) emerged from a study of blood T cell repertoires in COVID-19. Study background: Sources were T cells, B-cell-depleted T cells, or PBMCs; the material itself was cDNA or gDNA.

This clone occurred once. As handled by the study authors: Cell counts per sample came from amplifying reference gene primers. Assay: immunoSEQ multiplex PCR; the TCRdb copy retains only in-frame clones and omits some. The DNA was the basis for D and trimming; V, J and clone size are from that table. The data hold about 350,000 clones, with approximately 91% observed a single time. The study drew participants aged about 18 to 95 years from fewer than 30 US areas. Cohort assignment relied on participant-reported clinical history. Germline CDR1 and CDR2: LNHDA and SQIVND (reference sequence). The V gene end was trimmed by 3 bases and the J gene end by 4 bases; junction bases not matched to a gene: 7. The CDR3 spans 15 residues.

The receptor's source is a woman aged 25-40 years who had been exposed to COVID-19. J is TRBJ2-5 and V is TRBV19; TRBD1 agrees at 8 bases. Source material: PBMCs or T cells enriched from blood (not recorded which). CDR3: CASSMRTGHTETQYF. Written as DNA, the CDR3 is TGTGCCAGTAGTATGAGGACAGGGCATACAGAGACCCAGTACTTC.